This T cell receptor (beta chain) was sequenced in a study of cytomegalovirus exposure and HLA in healthy donors. PCR primers comprised 60 Vbeta and 13 Jbeta primers. Data came from immunoSEQ multiplex PCR; TCRdb stores just in-frame clones and leaves some out. The sample yields under 200,000 clones, 70% to 90% seen once. The ends lost 1 base at V and 5 bases at J; junction bases unmatched: 13. The CDR3 length is 18 residues. Germline CDR1 and CDR2: SGHDN and FVKESK. Study-level points and caveats: The HLA-A and HLA-B alleles of most subjects were reportedly predicted accurately from TCR beta sequences.

For this clone: Its cognate antigen is unknown.

The material sequenced was PBMCs. The source is a man between 18 and 35 years old in good health and CMV-seropositive. The chain links TRBV14 to TRBJ2-1, with TRBD1 matching over 8 bases. The CDR3 protein is CASSQVRDRRVSNNEQFF. The CDR3, as DNA: TGTGCCAGCAGCCAAGTGAGGGACAGGCGGGTGTCCAACAATGAGCAGTTCTTC.